This T cell receptor beta chain was captured in a study of regulatory T cells in long-lasting Graves disease. This CDR3 is built from 22 residues. Time point denoted: newly diagnosed GD, antithyroid drugs for less than 3 months. Making the TCR library involved RNA that had been extracted from PBMCs. Arm-PCR with iRepertoire HTBI primers amplified the CDR3 regions for these TCR beta libraries. TCRdb recomputed calls from the multiplex PCR reads with MiXCR, one row per CDR3 protein. Of about 540,000 distinct CDR3 sequences listed, less than 15% are singletons. In regard to this clonotype: A much bigger clone sits one base away, suggesting this may be a read error.

The same specimen was also included in a second study, on T cells in Graves' hyperthyroidism and ophthalmopathy. That paper states: Aged 18 to 65, the patients had hyperthyroidism that was newly diagnosed and had lasted under 2 months.

The rearrangement uses TRBV12-3 or TRBV12-4 and TRBJ2-1; 11 bases match TRBD2. The source is a man aged 25-45 years with Graves disease. The source material was peripheral blood mononuclear cells (PBMCs), sampled at new diagnosis, from a patient treated with antithyroid drugs. In DNA, the CDR3 is TGTGCCAGCAGTTTAGAGGCCCGTCCTGAGACTAGCGGGATATTTCTCTACAATGAGCAGTGCTTC. Its protein product is CASSLEARPETSGIFLYNEQCF.